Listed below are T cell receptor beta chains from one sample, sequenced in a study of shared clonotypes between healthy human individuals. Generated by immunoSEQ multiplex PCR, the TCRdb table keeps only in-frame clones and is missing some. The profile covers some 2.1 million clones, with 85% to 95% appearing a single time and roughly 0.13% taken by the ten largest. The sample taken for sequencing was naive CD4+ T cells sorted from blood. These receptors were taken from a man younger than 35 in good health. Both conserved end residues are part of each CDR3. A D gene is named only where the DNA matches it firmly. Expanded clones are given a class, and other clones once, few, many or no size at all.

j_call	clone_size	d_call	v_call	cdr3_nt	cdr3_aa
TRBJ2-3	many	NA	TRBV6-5	TGTGCCAGTCGAAGAGCGGGTACGCAGTATTTT	CASRRAGTQYF
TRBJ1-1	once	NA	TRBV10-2	TGCGCCAGCAGTGGGTTGGGGGGTAACACTGAAGCTTTCTTT	CASSGLGGNTEAFF
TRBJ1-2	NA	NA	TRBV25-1	TGTGCCAGCAGTGACAGGGGCGGCTACACCTTC	CASSDRGGYTF
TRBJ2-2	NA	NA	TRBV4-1	TGCGCCAGCAGCCAAGACGTGGGGCCGTTGAACACCGGGGAGCTGTTTTTT	CASSQDVGPLNTGELFF
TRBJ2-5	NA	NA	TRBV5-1	TGCGCCAGCAGCCTACCGGGGGGCACCCAAGAGACCCAGTACTTC	CASSLPGGTQETQYF
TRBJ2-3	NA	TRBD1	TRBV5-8	TGTGCCAGCAGCTTAAGGGACAGGGGAGATACGCAGTATTTT	CASSLRDRGDTQYF
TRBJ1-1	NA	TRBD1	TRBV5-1	TGCGCCAGCAGCTCAACAGGGGGCGGAACTGAAGCTTTCTTT	CASSSTGGGTEAFF
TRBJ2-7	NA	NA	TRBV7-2	TGTGCCAGCAGCCGTTCCCACGAGCAGTACTTC	CASSRSHEQYF
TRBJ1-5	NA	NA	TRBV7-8	TGTGCCAGCAGCCCTGGAGGAACCTCTTTGAGCAATCAGCCCCAGCATTTT	CASSPGGTSLSNQPQHF
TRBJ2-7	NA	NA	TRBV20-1	TGCAGTGGGGTCGGCTTCTACGAGCAGTACTTC	CSGVGFYEQYF
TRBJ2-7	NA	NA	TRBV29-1	TGCAGCGACCACAAGCCGGACGTCAGCTCCTACGAGCAGTACTTC	CSDHKPDVSSYEQYF
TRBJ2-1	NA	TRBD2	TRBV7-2	TGTGCCAGCAGCCCCCCGGGACTAGCGTTACGGGAGCAGTTCTTC	CASSPPGLALREQFF
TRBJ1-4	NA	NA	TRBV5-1	TGCGCCAGCAGCTTGTTTTCCCCGGGTCAGGGAGGCGAAAAACTGTTTTTT	CASSLFSPGQGGEKLFF
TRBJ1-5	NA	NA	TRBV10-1	TGCGCCAGCAGCTCCGGACAAAATAATCAGCCCCAGCATTTT	CASSSGQNNQPQHF
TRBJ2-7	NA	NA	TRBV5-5	TGTGCCAGCAGCCGTGGCCGGGGATACTACGAGCAGTACTTC	CASSRGRGYYEQYF
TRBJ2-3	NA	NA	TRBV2	TGTGCCAGCAGTGTTACGGGAGTGGATACGCAGTATTTT	CASSVTGVDTQYF
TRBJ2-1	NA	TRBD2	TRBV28	TGTGCCAGCAGTGGGATCCCAGCTAGCGGGGGGGCCCCACAGTTCTTC	CASSGIPASGGAPQFF
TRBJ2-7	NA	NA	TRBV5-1	TGCGCCAGCAGCTTGGGGCAGGTTTACGAGCAGTACTTC	CASSLGQVYEQYF
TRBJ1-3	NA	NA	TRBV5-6	TGTGCCAGCAGCTTGGTACAGGCTGGAAACACCATATATTTT	CASSLVQAGNTIYF
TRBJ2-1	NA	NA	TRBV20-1	TGCAGTGCTAGTCCCGACAATGAGCAGTTCTTC	CSASPDNEQFF
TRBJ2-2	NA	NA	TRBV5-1	TGCGCCAGCAGCCCGGGACACCTAAACACCGGGGAGCTGTTTTTT	CASSPGHLNTGELFF
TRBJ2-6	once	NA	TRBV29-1	TGCAGCGTAGCCCAAAACGCTGGGGCCAACGTCCTGACTTTC	CSVAQNAGANVLTF
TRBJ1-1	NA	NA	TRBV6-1	TGTGCCAGCAGTATCTCTCGGGGGGGCGGCACTGAAGCTTTCTTT	CASSISRGGGTEAFF
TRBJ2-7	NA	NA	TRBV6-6	TGTGCCAGCAGTAACCAAGGGTCATCTTACGAGCAGTACTTC	CASSNQGSSYEQYF
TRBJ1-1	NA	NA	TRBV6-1	TGTGCCAGCAGACTACAGGGAGGCGGTACTGAAGCTTTCTTT	CASRLQGGGTEAFF
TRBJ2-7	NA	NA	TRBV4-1	TGCGCCAGCAGCCAAGATAGGGCAGGTTCGAGCTACGAGCAGTACTTC	CASSQDRAGSSYEQYF
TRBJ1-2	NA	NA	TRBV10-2	TGCGCCAGCAGCCCCAGAGCTAACTATGGCTACACCTTC	CASSPRANYGYTF
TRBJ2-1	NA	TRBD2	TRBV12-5	TGTGCTAGTGGCTTCTCCGGGCTTAGCGGGGGAGCCTACAATGAGCAGTTCTTC	CASGFSGLSGGAYNEQFF
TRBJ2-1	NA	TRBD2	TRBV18	TGTGCCAGCTCAGCTAGACTAGCGGGTACCAATGAGCAGTTCTTC	CASSARLAGTNEQFF
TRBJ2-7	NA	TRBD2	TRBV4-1	TGCGCCAGCAGCCATGGTAGCGGGGGGGTCTACGAGCAGTACTTC	CASSHGSGGVYEQYF
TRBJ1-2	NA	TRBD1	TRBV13	TGTGCCAGCAGTGGACAGGGGGCCTTTGGCTACACCTTC	CASSGQGAFGYTF
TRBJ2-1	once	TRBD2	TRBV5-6	TGTGCCAGCAGCACTATCATGCTTAGCGGGAGAAATGAGCAGTTCTTC	CASSTIMLSGRNEQFF
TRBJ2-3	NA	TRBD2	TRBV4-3	TGCGCCAGCAGCCAAGAACGAGGTCTAGCGGGAGGAGGCGGGACGCAGTATTTT	CASSQERGLAGGGGTQYF
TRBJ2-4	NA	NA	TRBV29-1	TGCAGCGTTGAAGATAGAGGCAGGGCGATCGGGAACATTCAGTACTTC	CSVEDRGRAIGNIQYF
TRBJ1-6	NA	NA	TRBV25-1	TGTGCCAGCAGTGAATTTGAAGGACGCAATTCACCCCTCCACTTT	CASSEFEGRNSPLHF
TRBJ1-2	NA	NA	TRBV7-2	TGTGCCAGCAGTTTATCATCCGGGACTAGCCATGGCTACACCTTC	CASSLSSGTSHGYTF
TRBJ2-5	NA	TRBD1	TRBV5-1	TGCGCCAGCAGCCAGACGACAGGGTCGGAGACCCAGTACTTC	CASSQTTGSETQYF
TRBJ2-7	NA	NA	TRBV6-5	TGTGCCAGCAGTTACGAACGGGGCACCTACGAGCAGTACTTC	CASSYERGTYEQYF
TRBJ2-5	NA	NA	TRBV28	TGTGCCAGCAGTCTTATCGGACAGGCCCTCGGGGGGACCCAGTACTTC	CASSLIGQALGGTQYF
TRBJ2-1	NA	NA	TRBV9	TGTGCCAGCAGCCTATCCCTAGCGAACTACAATGAGCAGTTCTTC	CASSLSLANYNEQFF
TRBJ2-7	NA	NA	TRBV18	TGTGCCAGCTCACCAGGCATCTACGAGCAGTACTTC	CASSPGIYEQYF
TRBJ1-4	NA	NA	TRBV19	TGTGCCAGTAGTACCTCGCCGGGAGGAGAAAAACTGTTTTTT	CASSTSPGGEKLFF
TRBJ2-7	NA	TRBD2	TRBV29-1	TGCAGCGCCAGCGGGGGGACTAGCGGGTACTACGAGCAGTACTTC	CSASGGTSGYYEQYF
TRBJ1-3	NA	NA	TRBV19	TGTGCCAGTAGTATAGGCGAGGGCCAGGTCTCTGGAAACACCATATATTTT	CASSIGEGQVSGNTIYF
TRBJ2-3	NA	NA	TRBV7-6	TGTGCCAGCGGCAAGGGAGATGGGCGGAGCACAGATACGCAGTATTTT	CASGKGDGRSTDTQYF
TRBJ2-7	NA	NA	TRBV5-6	TGTGCCAGCAGCTTGGTTCTTCTCCGCTCCTACGAGCAGTACTTC	CASSLVLLRSYEQYF
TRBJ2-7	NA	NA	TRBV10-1	TGCGCCAGCAGTGAGTCGCTGGGGGGATTAAAGCACTTC	CASSESLGGLKHF
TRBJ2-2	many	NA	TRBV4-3	TGCGCCAGCAGCCACCTGGGTAGGTTAGCCCTGAACACCGGGGAGCTGTTTTTT	CASSHLGRLALNTGELFF
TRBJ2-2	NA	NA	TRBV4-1	TGCGCCAGCAGCCAAGATCGCGGGGACACCGGGGAGCTGTTTTTT	CASSQDRGDTGELFF
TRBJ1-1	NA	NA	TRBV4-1	TGCGCCAGCAGCCCGCGTGGGGGTAGGGGAACTGAAGCTTTCTTT	CASSPRGGRGTEAFF
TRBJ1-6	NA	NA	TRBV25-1	TGTGCCAGCAGTGAAGGGTTAGGTGATTCACCCCTCCACTTT	CASSEGLGDSPLHF
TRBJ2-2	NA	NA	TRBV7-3	TGTGCCAGCAGCCTCGTTGTAGCGGCGAACACCGGGGAGCTGTTTTTT	CASSLVVAANTGELFF
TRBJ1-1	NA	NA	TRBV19	TGTGCCAGTAGGCAGGGATGGAACACTGAAGCTTTCTTT	CASRQGWNTEAFF
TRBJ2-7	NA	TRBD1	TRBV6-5	TGTGCCACCCACCCGGACAGGGAAGAAACCGAGCAGTACTTC	CATHPDREETEQYF
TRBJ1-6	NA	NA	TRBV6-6	TGTGCCAGCAGGAAGAACCAGTACTCACCCCTCCACTTT	CASRKNQYSPLHF
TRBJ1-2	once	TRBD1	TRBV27	TGTGCCAGCAGTTTTATAGGACAGGGTGACTATGGCTACACCTTC	CASSFIGQGDYGYTF
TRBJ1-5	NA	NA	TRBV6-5	TGTGCCAGCAGTTACAACAGCAATCAGCCCCAGCATTTT	CASSYNSNQPQHF
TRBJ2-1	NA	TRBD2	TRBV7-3	TGTGCCAGCAGCCCCAACGGGGCGGGGGGGCCCTATAATGAGCAGTTCTTC	CASSPNGAGGPYNEQFF
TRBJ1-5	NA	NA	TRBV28	TGTGCCAGCAGTACACCTGGGGGAAGCAATCAGCCCCAGCATTTT	CASSTPGGSNQPQHF
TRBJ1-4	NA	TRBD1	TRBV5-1	TGCGCCAGCAGCTTAAATACGGGACAGGGGTATGAAAAACTGTTTTTT	CASSLNTGQGYEKLFF